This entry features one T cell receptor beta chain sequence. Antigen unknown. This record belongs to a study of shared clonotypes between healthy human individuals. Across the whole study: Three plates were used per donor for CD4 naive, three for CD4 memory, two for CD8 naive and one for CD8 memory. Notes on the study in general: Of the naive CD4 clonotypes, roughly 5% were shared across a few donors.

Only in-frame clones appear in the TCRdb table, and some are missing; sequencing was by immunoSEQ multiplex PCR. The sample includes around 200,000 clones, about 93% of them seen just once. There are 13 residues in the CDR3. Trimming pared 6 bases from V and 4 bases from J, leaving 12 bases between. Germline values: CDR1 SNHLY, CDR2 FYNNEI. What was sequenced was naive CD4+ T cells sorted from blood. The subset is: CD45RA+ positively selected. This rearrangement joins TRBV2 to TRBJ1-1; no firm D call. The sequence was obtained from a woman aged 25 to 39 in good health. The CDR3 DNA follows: TGTGCCAGCAGGAAAGACTCGAGCACTGAAGCTTTCTTT. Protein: CASRKDSSTEAFF.